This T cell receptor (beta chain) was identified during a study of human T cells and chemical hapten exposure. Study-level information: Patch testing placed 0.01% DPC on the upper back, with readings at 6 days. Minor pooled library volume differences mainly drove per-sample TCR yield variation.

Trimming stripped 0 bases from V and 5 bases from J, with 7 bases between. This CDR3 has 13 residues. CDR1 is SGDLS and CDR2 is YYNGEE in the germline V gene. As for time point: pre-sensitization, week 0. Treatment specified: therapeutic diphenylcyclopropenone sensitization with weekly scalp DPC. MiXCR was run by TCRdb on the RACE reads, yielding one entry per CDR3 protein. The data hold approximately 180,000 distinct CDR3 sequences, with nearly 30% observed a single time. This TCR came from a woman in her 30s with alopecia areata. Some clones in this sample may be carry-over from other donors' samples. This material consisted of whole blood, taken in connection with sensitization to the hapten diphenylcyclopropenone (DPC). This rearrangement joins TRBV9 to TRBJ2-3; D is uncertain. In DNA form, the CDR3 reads TGTGCCAGCAGCGTAGGAAGAGAAGATACGCAGTATTTT. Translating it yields CASSVGREDTQYF.